There are many counts of the clone carrying this T cell receptor (beta chain). This entry is derived from a study of T-cell memory formation after mild COVID-19. TCRdb reanalysed the 5' RACE reads using MiXCR and keeps one entry per CDR3 protein. The top ten clones hold 25% to 35% of a sample with tens of thousands of distinct CDR3 sequences, 10% to 12% of them seen once. The sample comprised PBMCs or a T cell subset sorted from them (not recorded which). This TCR was recovered from a man younger than 35 who had mild COVID-19 (a few samples of this study predate the infection). Cell type and time point are not known.

CDR3 nucleotide sequence: TGCAGTGCTAGAGATAGGCGACTAGCGGGGGGCACGAACACCGGGGAGCTGTTTTTT. The encoded protein is CSARDRRLAGGTNTGELFF. The V call is TRBV20-1, the J call TRBJ2-2; 13 positions agree with TRBD2. The junction had 7 bases not matched to a gene; V was cut back by 0 bases and J by 0 bases. The CDR3 totals 19 residues. Germline CDR1 DFQATT, CDR2 SNEGSKA (reference sequence).